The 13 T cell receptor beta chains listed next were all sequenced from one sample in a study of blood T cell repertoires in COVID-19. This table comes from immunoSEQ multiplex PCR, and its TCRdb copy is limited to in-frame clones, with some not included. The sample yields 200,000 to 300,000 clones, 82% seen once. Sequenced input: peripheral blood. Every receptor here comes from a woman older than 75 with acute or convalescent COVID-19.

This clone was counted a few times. The chain's CDR3 is CASSLFVGAGETQYF. The CDR3 coding sequence is TGCGCCAGCAGCTTGTTTGTAGGGGCAGGGGAGACCCAGTACTTC. V gene TRBV5-1 combines with J gene TRBJ2-5, with D perhaps matching TRBD1 (5 bases). Trimming took 1 base from V and 5 from J, leaving 15 bases between them. Looked up from germline, CDR1 is SGHRS and CDR2 is YFSETQ. CDR3 length: 15 residues. The complete variable domain, with remaining parts taken from reference TRBV5-1 and TRBJ2-5, reads KAGVTQTPRYLIKTRGQQVTLSCSPISGHRSVSWYQQTPGQGLQFLFEYFSETQRNKGNFPGRFSGRQFSNSRSEMNVSTLELGDSALYLCASSLFVGAGETQYFGPGTRLLVL.

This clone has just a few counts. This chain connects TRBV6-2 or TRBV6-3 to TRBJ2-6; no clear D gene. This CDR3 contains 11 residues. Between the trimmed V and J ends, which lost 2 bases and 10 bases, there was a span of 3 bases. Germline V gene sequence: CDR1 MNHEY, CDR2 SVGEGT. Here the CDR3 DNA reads TGTGCCAGCAGTTACCCGAACGTCCTGACTTTC. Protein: CASSYPNVLTF.

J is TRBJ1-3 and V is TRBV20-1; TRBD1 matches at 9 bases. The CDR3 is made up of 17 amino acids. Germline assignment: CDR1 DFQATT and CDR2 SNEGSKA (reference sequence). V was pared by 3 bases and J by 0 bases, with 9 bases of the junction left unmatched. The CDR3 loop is CSASTGTGYHSGNTIYF. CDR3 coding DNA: TGCAGTGCTAGTACGGGGACAGGGTATCACTCTGGAAACACCATATATTTT.

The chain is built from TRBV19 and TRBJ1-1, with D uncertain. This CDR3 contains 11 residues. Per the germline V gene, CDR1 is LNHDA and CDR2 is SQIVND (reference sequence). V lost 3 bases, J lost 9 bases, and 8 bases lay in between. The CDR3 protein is CASSIEEQAFF. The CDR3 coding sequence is TGTGCCAGTAGTATCGAGGAGCAAGCTTTCTTT.

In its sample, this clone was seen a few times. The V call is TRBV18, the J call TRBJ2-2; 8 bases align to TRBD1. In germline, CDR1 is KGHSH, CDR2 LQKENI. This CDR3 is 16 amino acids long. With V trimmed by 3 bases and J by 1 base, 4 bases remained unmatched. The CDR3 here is CASSPKGTGNTGELFF. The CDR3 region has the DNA TGTGCCAGCTCACCTAAAGGGACAGGGAACACCGGGGAGCTGTTTTTT.

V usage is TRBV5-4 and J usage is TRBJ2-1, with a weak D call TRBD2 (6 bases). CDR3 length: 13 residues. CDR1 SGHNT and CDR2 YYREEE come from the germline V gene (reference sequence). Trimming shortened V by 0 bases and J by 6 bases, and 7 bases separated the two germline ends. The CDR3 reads CASSLGSGNEQFF. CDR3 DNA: TGTGCCAGCAGCTTGGGTAGCGGCAATGAGCAGTTCTTC.

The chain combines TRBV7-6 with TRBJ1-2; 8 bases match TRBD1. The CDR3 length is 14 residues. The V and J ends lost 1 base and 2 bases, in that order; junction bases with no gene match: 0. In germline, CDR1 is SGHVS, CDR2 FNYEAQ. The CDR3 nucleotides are TGTGCCAGCAGCTTAGGGACAGGGAACTATGGCTACACCTTC. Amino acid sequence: CASSLGTGNYGYTF.

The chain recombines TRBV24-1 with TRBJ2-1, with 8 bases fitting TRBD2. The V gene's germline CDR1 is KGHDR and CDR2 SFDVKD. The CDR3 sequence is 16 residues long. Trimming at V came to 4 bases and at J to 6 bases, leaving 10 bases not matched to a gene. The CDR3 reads CATSDSPRTSRNEQFF. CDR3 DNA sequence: TGTGCCACCAGTGACTCTCCCCGGACTAGCCGCAATGAGCAGTTCTTC.

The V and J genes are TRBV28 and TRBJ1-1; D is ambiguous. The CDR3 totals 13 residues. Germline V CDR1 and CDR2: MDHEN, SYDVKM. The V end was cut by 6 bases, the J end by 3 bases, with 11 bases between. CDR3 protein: CASSAPGYTEAFF. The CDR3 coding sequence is TGTGCCAGCAGCGCTCCGGGGTACACTGAAGCTTTCTTT.

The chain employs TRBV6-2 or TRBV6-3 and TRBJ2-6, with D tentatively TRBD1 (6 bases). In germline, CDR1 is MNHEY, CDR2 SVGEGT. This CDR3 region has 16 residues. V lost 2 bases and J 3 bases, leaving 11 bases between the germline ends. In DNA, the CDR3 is TGTGCCAGCAGTTACATGGGGGCGGGTGGGGCCAACGTCCTGACTTTC. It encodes CASSYMGAGGANVLTF.

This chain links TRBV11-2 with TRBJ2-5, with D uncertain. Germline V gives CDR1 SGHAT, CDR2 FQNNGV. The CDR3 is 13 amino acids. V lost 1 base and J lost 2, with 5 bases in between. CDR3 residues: CASSLAAQETQYF. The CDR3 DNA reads TGTGCCAGCAGCTTAGCCGCGCAAGAGACCCAGTACTTC.

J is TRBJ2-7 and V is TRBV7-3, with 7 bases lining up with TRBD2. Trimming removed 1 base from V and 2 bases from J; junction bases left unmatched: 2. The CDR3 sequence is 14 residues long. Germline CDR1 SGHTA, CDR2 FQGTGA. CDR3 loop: CASSLREGPYEQYF. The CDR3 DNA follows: TGTGCCAGCAGCTTAAGGGAGGGCCCCTACGAGCAGTACTTC.

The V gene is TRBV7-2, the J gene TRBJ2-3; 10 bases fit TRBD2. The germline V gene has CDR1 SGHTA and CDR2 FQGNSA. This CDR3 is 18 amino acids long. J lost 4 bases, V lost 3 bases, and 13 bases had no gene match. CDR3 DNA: TGTGCCAGCAGCTTGGGAGCGGGGGGGATACCTAGCGCAGATACGCAGTATTTT. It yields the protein CASSLGAGGIPSADTQYF.